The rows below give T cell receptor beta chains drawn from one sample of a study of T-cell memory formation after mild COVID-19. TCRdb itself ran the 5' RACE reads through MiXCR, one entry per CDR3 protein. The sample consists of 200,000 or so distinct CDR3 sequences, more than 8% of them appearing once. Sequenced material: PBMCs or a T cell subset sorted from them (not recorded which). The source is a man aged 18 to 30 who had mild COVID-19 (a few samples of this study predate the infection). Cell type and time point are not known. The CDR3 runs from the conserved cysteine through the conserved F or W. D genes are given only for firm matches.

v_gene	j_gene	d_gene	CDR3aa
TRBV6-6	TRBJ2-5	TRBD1	CASRNTGAETQYF
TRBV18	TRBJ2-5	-	CASSREALQYF
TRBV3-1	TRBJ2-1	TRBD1	CASSQGQGSNEQFF
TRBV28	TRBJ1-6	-	CASSGLLAGFFSPLHF
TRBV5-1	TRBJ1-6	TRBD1	CASSLGSTGAIKTLHF
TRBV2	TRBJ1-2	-	CASSLTRITSHPWGYTF
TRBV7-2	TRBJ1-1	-	CASSPRPGRNTEAFF
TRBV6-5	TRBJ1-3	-	CASSYSTWGRNTIYF
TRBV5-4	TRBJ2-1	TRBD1	CASSSTGGNNEQFF
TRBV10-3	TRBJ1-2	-	CAITVSNAGYGYTF
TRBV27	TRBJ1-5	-	CASSLFSQGGHQPQHF
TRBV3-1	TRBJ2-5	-	CASSQDRRATQYF
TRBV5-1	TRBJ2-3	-	CASSLGDLDTQYF
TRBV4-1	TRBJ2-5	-	CASSQARRETQYF
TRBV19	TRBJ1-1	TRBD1	CASSPRQGAYTEAFF
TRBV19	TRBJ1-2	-	CASGTGSPGGYTF
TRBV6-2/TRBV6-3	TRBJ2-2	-	CASRNSIDTGELFF
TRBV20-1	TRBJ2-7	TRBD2	CSARAMGLAGNYEQYF
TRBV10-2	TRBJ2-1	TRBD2	CASGTSGANNEQFF
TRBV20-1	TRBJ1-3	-	CSASRQVAGNTIYF
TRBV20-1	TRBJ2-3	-	CSATPGLSTDTQYF
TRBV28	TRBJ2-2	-	CASSSLARFGELFF
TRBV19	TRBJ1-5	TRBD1	CASSIVHRGDYSNQPQHF
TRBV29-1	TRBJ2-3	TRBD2	CSVDGGGPRTDTQYF
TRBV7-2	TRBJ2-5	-	CASSQAETQYF
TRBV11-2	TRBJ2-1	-	CASSLDRLSVTEQFF
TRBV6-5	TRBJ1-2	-	CASSYSGHGGYGYTF
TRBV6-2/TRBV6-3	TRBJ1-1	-	CASSYEGNTEAFF
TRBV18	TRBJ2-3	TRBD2	CASSPQWGLSDTQYF
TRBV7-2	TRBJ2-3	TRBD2	CASSFAPGLAGEVTDTQYF
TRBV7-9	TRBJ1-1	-	CASSLGQEGTEAFF
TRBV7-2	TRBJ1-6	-	CASSPDGTNSPLHF
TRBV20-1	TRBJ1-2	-	CSARDPSQWRSRIRGYTF
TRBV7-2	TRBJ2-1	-	CASSLRRGSSNEQFF
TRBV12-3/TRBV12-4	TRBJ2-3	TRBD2	CASSLTSVTDTQYF
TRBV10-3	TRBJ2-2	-	CAISPGRPTNTGELFF
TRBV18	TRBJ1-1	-	CASSPPDGAKAFF
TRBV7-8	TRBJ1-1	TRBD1	CASSSRQGASTEAFF
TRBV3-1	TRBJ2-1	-	CASSQRRSGEQFF
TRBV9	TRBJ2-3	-	CASSVEGITDTQYF
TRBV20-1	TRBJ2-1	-	CSARELAGSSYNEQFF
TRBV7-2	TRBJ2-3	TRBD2	CASSLLSGAGGTDTQYF